The 22 T cell receptor beta chains given below trace back to one sample, sequenced in a study of beta chain features in type 1 diabetes. Study results and limitations: TCRB CDR3 length was moderately but significantly reduced in all four CD4+ subsets of Type 1 diabetes patients.

These receptors' antigens are unknown. The authors reverse transcribed all of the isolated RNA, so sequencing captured expressed TCRB transcripts. TCRdb's table, derived via immunoSEQ multiplex PCR, lists solely in-frame clones and lacks some. The sample lists under 300,000 clones; about 15% were seen once. Sequencing used naive CD4+ T cells from blood. The receptors come from a man younger than 40 with type 1 diabetes.

This clone has a handful of counts. The J gene is TRBJ1-5, the V gene TRBV19; tentative D call: TRBD1 (5 bases). There are 16 residues in the CDR3. CDR1 and CDR2 from the germline V gene are LNHDA and SQIVND (reference sequence). With 4 bases removed from V and 2 bases from J, the gap between germline ends came to 15 bases. CDR3 sequence: CASSTPGGSGNQPQHF. The CDR3 region has the DNA TGTGCCAGTAGTACGCCCGGGGGTAGCGGCAATCAGCCCCAGCATTTT.

This clone was detected a few times. The CDR3 DNA reads TGTGCCAGTAGTATAGAGGACAGGAAAAAGACCCAGTACTTC. Its protein product is CASSIEDRKKTQYF. V and J are TRBV19 and TRBJ2-5, with 7 positions matching TRBD1. The CDR3 contains 14 residues. The V and J ends lost 0 bases and 6 bases, in that order; junction bases with no gene match: 4. The germline gives CDR1 LNHDA, CDR2 SQIVND (reference sequence).

This clone was detected only a few times. This sequence joins TRBV7-9 and TRBJ1-1; 7 bases map to TRBD1. The CDR3 sequence is 15 residues long. In germline, CDR1 is SEHNR, CDR2 FQNEAQ (reference sequence). J lost 3 bases, V lost 2 bases, and 6 bases had no gene match. The CDR3 DNA reads TGTGCCAGCAGCTTAAGTGCAGGGGGGCACACTGAAGCTTTCTTT. Translating gives CASSLSAGGHTEAFF.

This clone came up a few times. J is TRBJ2-5 and V is TRBV2, with TRBD2 identical over 9 bases. Trimming cost V 5 bases and J 4 bases; bases outside gene matches: 5. Germline CDR1 reads SNHLY; CDR2 reads FYNNEI. This CDR3 has 14 amino acids. The CDR3 here is CASSSISGRETQYF. CDR3 bases: TGTGCCAGCAGTTCGATTAGCGGGAGAGAGACCCAGTACTTC. Full variable domain (outside the CDR3, taken from reference TRBV2 and TRBJ2-5): EPEVTQTPSHQVTQMGQEVILRCVPISNHLYFYWYRQILGQKVEFLVSFYNNEISEKSEIFDDQFSVERPDGSNFTLKIRSTKLEDSAMYFCASSSISGRETQYFGPGTRLLVL.

The chain carries TRBV4-1 and TRBJ2-7, with TRBD1 identical over 8 bases. V shed 1 base, J shed 2 bases, and the junction held 4 bases outside the gene matches. The CDR3 has 15 amino acids. CDR1 and CDR2 from the germline V gene are MGHRA and YSYEKL. CDR3 coding DNA: TGCGCCAGCAGCCAAGGACAGGGGCCCACCTACGAGCAGTACTTC. Translating it yields CASSQGQGPTYEQYF.

The chain links TRBV5-1 to TRBJ2-2, with D uncertain. Germline V lookup: CDR1 SGHRS, CDR2 YFSETQ. CDR3 length: 15 amino acids. V was clipped by 4 bases and J by 0 bases, with 10 bases between them. The DNA of the CDR3 is TGCGCCAGCAGCCTCCCCTTTTCGAACACCGGGGAGCTGTTTTTT. This gives the protein CASSLPFSNTGELFF.

The chain recombines TRBV2 with TRBJ2-7, with 7 bases fitting TRBD1. There are 14 residues in the CDR3. From germline, CDR1 is SNHLY and CDR2 FYNNEI. V lost 5 bases to trimming and J lost 1 base; unmatched junction nucleotides: 5. The CDR3 loop reads CASSWTGLSYEQYF. The DNA for the CDR3 is TGTGCCAGCAGTTGGACAGGCCTTTCCTACGAGCAGTACTTC.

The chain uses TRBV7-2 and TRBJ2-1; 7 bases fit TRBD1. Germline lookup yields CDR1 SGHTA and CDR2 FQGNSA. This CDR3 is 17 amino acids long. The ends lost 4 bases at V and 6 bases at J; junction bases unmatched: 15. The CDR3 DNA reads TGTGCCAGCAGCTCAAACCACCGGGACAGAGTTTTCAATGAGCAGTTCTTC. Encoded protein: CASSSNHRDRVFNEQFF. Full variable domain (outside the CDR3, taken from reference TRBV7-2 and TRBJ2-1): GAGVSQSPSNKVTEKGKDVELRCDPISGHTALYWYRQSLGQGLEFLIYFQGNSAPDKSGLPSDRFSAERTGGSVSTLTIQRTQQEDSAVYLCASSSNHRDRVFNEQFFGPGTRLTVL.

There are a few counts of this clone. The chain combines TRBV30 with TRBJ1-1; D ambiguous. CDR1 GTSNPN and CDR2 SVGIG come from the germline V gene (reference sequence). Trimming left V 7 bases short and J 0 bases short, with 12 bases between. The CDR3 runs to 13 residues. The CDR3 bases are TGTGCCTTGTCAGCGGTGATGAACACTGAAGCTTTCTTT. This translates into CALSAVMNTEAFF.

V usage is TRBV5-6 and J usage is TRBJ2-7, with D perhaps TRBD2 (5 bases). Trimming shortened V by 4 bases and J by 3 bases, and 17 bases separated the two germline ends. CDR3 length equals 15 residues. Germline-derived CDR1 and CDR2 are SGHDT and YYEEEE. The CDR3 DNA is TGTGCCAGCAGCCCGCCGTCGGGATTCGGCTACGAGCAGTACTTC. Its translation is CASSPPSGFGYEQYF.

The chain couples TRBV25-1 to TRBJ1-1, with TRBD1 identical over 7 bases. In germline, CDR1 is MGHDK, CDR2 SYGVNS. V was clipped by 5 bases and J by 4 bases; unmatched bases: 10. The CDR3 consists of 15 residues. This CDR3 is CASSIRGTASTEAFF. DNA of the CDR3: TGTGCCAGCAGTATTCGCGGGACAGCAAGCACTGAAGCTTTCTTT.

V gene TRBV2 combines with J gene TRBJ2-7; maybe TRBD1 (5 bases). Looked up from germline, CDR1 is SNHLY and CDR2 is FYNNEI. V shed 8 bases and J shed 1 base, with 18 bases lying between them. This CDR3 is built from 15 residues. The CDR3 sequence is CASRRYTGQSYEQYF. The CDR3 nucleotides are TGTGCCAGCCGCCGTTACACCGGACAATCCTACGAGCAGTACTTC.

This clone showed up just a few times. The genes are TRBV2 and TRBJ2-5; tentatively, D is TRBD2 (5 bases). V lost 6 bases and J 5 bases, leaving 10 bases between the germline ends. This CDR3 is 12 amino acids long. Germline V CDR1 and CDR2: SNHLY, FYNNEI. The CDR3 here is CASRGVAETQYF. As DNA, the CDR3 is TGTGCCAGCAGGGGAGTTGCGGAGACCCAGTACTTC.

The chain's CDR3 is CASSLRGRTEAFF. The CDR3 DNA reads as TGTGCCAGCAGCCTCAGGGGACGCACTGAAGCTTTCTTT. This rearrangement joins TRBV14 to TRBJ1-1; tentatively, D is TRBD1 (6 bases). Germline V lookup: CDR1 SGHDN, CDR2 FVKESK. Trimming took 4 bases from V and 4 from J, leaving 10 bases between them. The CDR3 runs to 13 residues.

Regarding this clone: Compared with germline, one end of the junction differs, possibly owing to a read error. Other DNA sequences from this sample encode an identical CDR3 as well. The chain uses TRBV15 and TRBJ2-7; 9 nucleotides line up with TRBD1. The germline V gene encodes CDR1 LNHNV and CDR2 YYDKDF (reference sequence). The CDR3 sequence is 15 residues long. The CDR3 coding sequence is TGCGCCACCAGCAGGGACCGGGACAGGGCCCACGAGCAGTACTTC. Translation: CATSRDRDRAHEQYF.

V is TRBV25-1 and J is TRBJ2-5; 10 bases align to TRBD2. This CDR3 is 17 amino acids long. Looked up from germline, CDR1 is MGHDK and CDR2 is SYGVNS. The J segment lost 2 bases and the V segment lost 4 bases, leaving 10 bases of the junction unmatched. This CDR3 is CASSGLASGRAQETQYF. CDR3 coding DNA: TGTGCCAGCAGTGGTCTTGCTAGCGGGAGAGCGCAAGAGACCCAGTACTTC.

This clone was detected a few times. This sequence joins TRBV19 and TRBJ1-4; 11 bases match TRBD1. Germline CDR1 is LNHDA and CDR2 is SQIVND (reference sequence). J lost 8 bases, V lost 1 base, and 12 bases had no gene match. CDR3 length: 18 residues. The CDR3 is CASSIARTGGEEGEKLFF. In DNA, the CDR3 is TGTGCCAGTAGTATAGCACGGACAGGGGGCGAAGAAGGAGAAAAACTGTTTTTT.

The J gene is TRBJ1-4, the V gene TRBV28, with TRBD1 identical over 10 bases. The junction had 5 bases not matched to a gene; V was cut back by 3 bases and J by 7 bases. The germline V gene has CDR1 MDHEN and CDR2 SYDVKM. The CDR3 is made up of 15 amino acids. CDR3 region: CASSFLDRGIEKLFF. CDR3 in DNA: TGTGCCAGCAGTTTTCTGGACAGGGGGATTGAAAAACTGTTTTTT.

This clone appeared a few times. The chain carries TRBV7-8 and TRBJ2-2; perhaps TRBD1 as D (6 bases). Trimming left V 3 bases short and J 0 bases short, with 11 bases between. Germline V gene lookup returns CDR1 SGHVS and CDR2 FQNEAQ. This CDR3 has 16 amino acids. CDR3 sequence (DNA): TGTGCCAGCAGCTTGGACAGAGCAGCGAACACCGGGGAGCTGTTTTTT. This codes for CASSLDRAANTGELFF.

The J gene is TRBJ2-7, the V gene TRBV4-1; TRBD2 might be the D (7 bases). With 5 bases removed from V and 7 bases from J, the gap between germline ends came to 18 bases. Germline V lookup: CDR1 MGHRA, CDR2 YSYEKL. CDR3 length: 14 residues. CDR3 in DNA: TGCGCCAGCAGCGGGTGGAGGGAGGGGGGTGAGCAGTACTTC. It is translated as CASSGWREGGEQYF.

V and J are TRBV30 and TRBJ1-1; weak D call: TRBD1 (5 bases). Between the trimmed V and J ends, which lost 0 bases and 5 bases, there was a span of 19 bases. CDR1 and CDR2 (germline): GTSNPN, SVGIG (reference sequence). This CDR3 spans 16 amino acids. The CDR3 reads CAWSVQGGQGETEAFF. CDR3 DNA sequence: TGTGCCTGGAGTGTACAAGGAGGGCAGGGTGAAACTGAAGCTTTCTTT.

A few counts support this clone. The chain links TRBV2 to TRBJ2-1; TRBD1 might be the D (5 bases). CDR1 is SNHLY and CDR2 is FYNNEI in the germline V gene. Trimming took off 4 bases at V and 7 bases at J, with 11 bases between the two ends. The CDR3 runs to 13 residues. This CDR3 is CASSVQGLNEQFF. DNA for the CDR3: TGTGCCAGCAGTGTGCAGGGTTTGAATGAGCAGTTCTTC.